The T cell receptor beta chain described here comes from a study of shared clonotypes between healthy human individuals (dated by TCRdb to the early 2020s). Study-level background: Two women and a few men aged 18 to 49 years were included in the cohort. Per donor, three plates each were used for CD4 naive and CD4 memory, two for CD8 naive, and one for CD8 memory. To estimate repertoire size and how much clonotypes are shared between individuals, the study performed deep sequencing of blood TCR repertoires from five healthy adults. To increase sequencing depth and limit assay-specific biases, TCR repertoire library preparation and sequencing were carried out by different laboratories using diverse techniques. Leukapheresis yielded between about 0.94 and 9.5 billion PBMCs per donor. Findings and caveats that apply to the study as a whole: Naive subsets generally had larger estimated clonotype richness than memory subsets. Because the study included only a small number of donors, the genetic and exposure-history diversity represented was limited. Pairwise subsampling indicated that sequencing depth was expected to affect the degree of clonotype sharing among donors. Across a handful of donors, approximately 4.6% of naive CD4, roughly 3.4% of naive CD8, roughly 2.3% of memory CD4, and over 0.35% of memory CD8 clonotypes were shared. Sampling was restricted to blood, and TCR repertoires in tissues likely differ from the TCR repertoires found in blood. Rarefaction of sorted-subset datasets indicated incomplete sequencing despite the large sequencing depth. Clonotypes shared by all four sorted-subset donors showed higher generation probabilities than non-shared clonotypes.

CDR1 and CDR2, looked up from the germline V gene, are SGHRS and YFSETQ. Cut back by 4 bases and 3 bases, the V and J ends lie 20 bases apart. Spanning cysteine to phenylalanine, the CDR3 consists of 16 amino acids. Here the CDR3 DNA is all that survives: 48 bases in frame from base 1. A word on this clone: Its antigen target is currently unknown. Base qualities were left out, and no much larger clone turns up one base away.

For the CD8 naive samples, CD45RO-negative cells were positively selected for CCR7, yielding a CD45RA+CCR7+ population from which TemRA cells were excluded. Donors were healthy HIV-negative adults with no recently reported acute infections or vaccinations. Only Caucasian adults living in Nashville, Tennessee, USA were represented among the donors. Blood was collected by leukapheresis, and PBMCs were isolated by Ficoll-Histopaque density gradient centrifugation and then cryopreserved in liquid nitrogen vapor phase. Purity and quantity of every magnetically sorted T cell population were checked by analytical flow cytometry. Each sorted fraction had its genomic DNA isolated and then quantified by UV absorbance on a Nanodrop 2000c. Using the deep immunoSEQ assay, multiplex PCR amplified TCR CDR3 regions from genomic DNA. Extracted genomic DNA from each cell subset was spread evenly across all wells of several immunoSEQ 96-well plates, with each plate serving as a replicate. For sorted subsets, approximately 190 ng of genomic DNA, equivalent to 25,000 to 30,000 T cell genomes, went into each replicate PCR. Purified libraries were measured with a Qubit 3.0 fluorometer, size-checked on a Bioanalyzer 2100, and measured again with the KAPA Library Quantification kit. Every immunoSEQ 96-well plate was sequenced on a separate single-read 150-cycle Illumina NextSeq 550 flow cell. The authors' pipeline ran thus. Because the immunoSEQ output included only junctional sequences and no quality scores, the filtering could not be the same as the filtering used for full-length reads. To assign V/J genes and CDR3, sequences were annotated against IMGT germline references using PyIR, a Python wrapper for IgBLAST v1.9. Reads were filtered out if the reads had weak V/J assignments (E-value above 1e-6), no CDR3, stop codons, out-of-frame junctions, or ambiguous translated residues. V3J clonotypes were defined as sequences sharing an identical inferred V gene, J gene, and CDR3 amino acid sequence. Percentage overlap between repertoires was computed as shared unique clonotypes divided by the size of the smaller repertoire. Three approaches were used to assess repertoire richness: RTK rarefaction, the Chao1 estimator, and Recon v2.1 estimates of unobserved clonotypes. Generation probabilities were computed with OLGA for all TCRbeta clonotypes obtained by the gDNA method from several donors. The immuneACCESS repertoire file appears here via TCRdb, limited to in-frame rearrangements. These files lack a portion of the clones; in checked studies, under half of the deficit traces to unresolved V genes, and the cause of the others is not known. The V and J calls and clone size come from that table; D and trimming were worked out from the DNA. The sample includes 2 million to 2.5 million clones, with roughly 91% observed a single time. The ten biggest clones cover 1.5% to 2% of the sample.

The sequenced material came from naive CD8+ T cells from PBMCs. What the cell subset or site label conveys for this sample: CD45RA+CCR7+. The rearranged chain carries TRBV5-1 and TRBJ2-7; the D gene may be TRBD1 or TRBD2, since each aligns over 5 bases. The source is a man younger than 30 in good health. Some clones in this sample may be carry-over from other donors' samples. The CDR3 sequence is CASSPGPGLPYYEQYF. The nucleotide sequence reads as follows: TGCGCCAGCAGCCCCGGGCCGGGGCTCCCCTACTACGAGCAGTACTTC.